Listed below are T cell receptor beta chains from one sample, sequenced in a study of PD-1 blockade in classical Hodgkin lymphoma. Only in-frame clones appear in the TCRdb table, and some are missing; sequencing was by immunoSEQ multiplex PCR. The repertoire holds 89,000 or so clones, with around 90% as singletons. Sequenced material: peripheral blood mononuclear cells (PBMCs), taken before the second cycle of nivolumab. All receptors derive from a human donor with classical Hodgkin lymphoma. The CDR3 runs from the conserved cysteine through the conserved F or W.

v_gene	j_gene	CDR3aa
TRBV11-2	TRBJ1-2	CASSLGSFGYTF
TRBV19	TRBJ2-7	CASSIVREPSYEQYF
TRBV5-8	TRBJ2-2	CASSQGRNTGELFF
TRBV6-1	TRBJ2-7	CASSGSQAYEQYF
TRBV5-1	TRBJ2-7	CASSRTGVGDYEQYF
TRBV30	TRBJ1-5	CAWSGDSNQPQHF
TRBV15	TRBJ1-5	CATSLTGTSNQPQHF
TRBV7-6	TRBJ2-1	CASSWTLRNEQFF
TRBV6-1	TRBJ2-7	CASSEEPWGYEQYF
TRBV5-1	TRBJ2-4	CASSLESGLGKNIQYF
TRBV20-1	TRBJ1-1	CSASGVGAFF
TRBV10-1	TRBJ2-1	CASSATREKYEQFF
TRBV30	TRBJ1-3	CAWSRGTDSGNTIYF
TRBV5-1	TRBJ1-6	CASSLDENSPLHF
TRBV2	TRBJ2-1	CASSDGLAGPYNEQFF
TRBV7-6	TRBJ2-3	CASSLPSGTSTDTQYF
TRBV6-4	TRBJ2-1	CASGMTAYNEQFF
TRBV29-1	TRBJ1-1	CSGGTGGYTEAFF
TRBV25-1	TRBJ1-5	CASSPDNDSNQPQHF
TRBV5-6	TRBJ2-7	CASSSMIGTGAYEQYF
TRBV30	TRBJ1-4	CAWSHTGEKLFF
TRBV28	TRBJ2-2	CASTPLAGGSGELFF
TRBV5-6	TRBJ1-1	CASSSRAWTEAFF
TRBV14	TRBJ2-3	CASSPYGTDTQYF
TRBV7-2	TRBJ2-1	CASSLAAGLRSNEQFF
TRBV5-1	TRBJ2-3	CASSFKLGQGNTDTQYF
TRBV14	TRBJ2-7	CASSQGSLFYEQYF
TRBV10-1	TRBJ1-1	CASSESLGNTEAFF
TRBV9	TRBJ2-7	CASSAAQGAYSYEQYF